This TCR beta chain was found in a study of blood T cell repertoires in COVID-19. TCRdb's copy holds only in-frame clones and misses some; the assay was immunoSEQ multiplex PCR. The sample records about 160,000 clones, around 74% being singletons. The CDR3 runs 16 residues. Trimming cost V 0 bases and J 5 bases, with 14 bases left between them. Germline-derived CDR1 and CDR2 are LNHNV and YYDKDF (reference sequence). J is TRBJ1-3 and V is TRBV15, with D perhaps TRBD1 (6 bases). The specimen was peripheral blood. The receptor was derived from an elderly woman with acute or convalescent COVID-19. CDR3: CATSRETGTFRNTIYF. CDR3 in DNA: TGTGCCACCAGCAGAGAAACAGGGACATTCAGAAACACCATATATTTT.